The 31 T cell receptor beta chains listed next were all sequenced from one sample in a study of blood T cells in healthy people across ages. For the second PCR, which ran for roughly 7 to 11 cycles, a sample-barcoded 5' primer and a J-beta primer mix were used. TCRdb reanalysed the 5' RACE reads using MiXCR and keeps one entry per CDR3 protein. The table includes 1.5 million to 2 million distinct CDR3 sequences, about two fifths detected once. The sequencing sample was made of blood. The source is a human donor in good health.

This clonotype was counted a single time. At one end, the junction sequence differs from germline, possibly due to a read error. This chain links TRBV7-3 with TRBJ2-1, with D perhaps being TRBD1 or TRBD2 (5 bases each). From germline, CDR1 is SGHTA and CDR2 FQGTGA. The CDR3 sequence is 15 residues long. This CDR3 is CASSPGTRSFNKQFF. For the CDR3, the DNA is TGTGCCAGCAGCCCCGGGACGAGAAGTTTCAATAAGCAGTTCTTC.

Ten or more counts support this clonotype. The V and J genes are TRBV6-5 and TRBJ2-4; D might be TRBD1 (6 bases). Trimming shortened V by 6 bases and J by 1 base, and 10 bases separated the two germline ends. The CDR3 consists of 14 residues. Germline V lookup: CDR1 MNHEY, CDR2 SVGAGI. The CDR3: CASSQQGAKNIQYF. CDR3 coding DNA: TGTGCCAGCAGCCAACAGGGTGCCAAAAACATTCAGTACTTC.

J is TRBJ1-2 and V is TRBV4-1; the D is unclear. The V gene lost 4 bases and the J gene lost 2 bases, with 17 bases spanning the gap. The CDR3 runs 16 residues. Germline-derived CDR1 and CDR2 are MGHRA and YSYEKL. CDR3 in DNA: TGCGCCAGCAGCCCCCCTTCGGCCACCGAGAACTATGGCTACACCTTC. Translating it yields CASSPPSATENYGYTF.

The chain has TRBV11-1 and TRBJ2-5; no definite D call. The V end was cut by 5 bases, the J end by 2 bases, with 33 bases between. This CDR3 has 21 amino acids. Per germline, CDR1 SGHAT and CDR2 FQDESV (reference sequence). The CDR3 sequence is CASSLRARIDVHGNAQETQYF. Written as DNA, the CDR3 is TGTGCCAGCAGCCTAAGGGCTCGAATCGATGTACATGGAAACGCACAAGAGACCCAGTACTTC.

This clonotype has more than one count but fewer than ten. The J gene is TRBJ2-4, the V gene TRBV20-1; D is perhaps TRBD1 or TRBD2 (5 bases each). The DNA end is more similar to TRBJ2-7, so the J call may be wrong. This CDR3 region has 14 residues. Germline V gene data show CDR1 as DFQATT and CDR2 as SNEGSKA (reference sequence). CDR3 coding DNA: TGCAGTGCCGTGACCGGGACGTCGGGCGACGAGCAGTACTTC. This encodes CSAVTGTSGDEQYF.

This clonotype was detected a few times. The rearrangement joins TRBV4-3 to TRBJ2-7; TRBD1 matches at 7 bases. The V and J ends lost 0 bases and 3 bases, in that order; junction bases with no gene match: 8. Looked up from germline, CDR1 is LGHNA and CDR2 is YSLEER. CDR3 length equals 16 residues. CDR3 in amino acids: CASSQDPRTGIYEQYF. The CDR3 bases are TGCGCCAGCAGCCAAGATCCCCGGACAGGTATCTACGAGCAGTACTTC.

This clonotype was counted a few times. This chain links TRBV7-2 with TRBJ2-3, with TRBD1 matching 9 bases. This CDR3 has 16 amino acids. V lost 3 bases to trimming and J lost 6 bases; unmatched junction nucleotides: 10. Per the germline V gene, CDR1 is SGHTA and CDR2 is FQGNSA. CDR3 sequence reads: CASSFTGTGSWDTQYF. The CDR3, as DNA: TGTGCCAGCAGCTTCACCGGGACAGGGTCCTGGGATACGCAGTATTTT.

This rearrangement joins TRBV10-3 to TRBJ2-3; D unresolved. Looked up from germline, CDR1 is ENHRY and CDR2 is SYGVKD. There are 16 residues in the CDR3. V shed 0 bases and J shed 0 bases, with 10 bases lying between them. CDR3 in DNA: TGTGCCATCAGTGAGTCGAGGACCCGAAGCACAGATACGCAGTATTTT. Its protein product is CAISESRTRSTDTQYF.

This sequence joins TRBV5-5 and TRBJ2-5, with TRBD1 identical over 8 bases. Germline trimming cut 1 base from V and 0 bases from J; bases unmatched to any gene: 8. The CDR3 is 17 amino acids. The germline gives CDR1 SGHKS, CDR2 YYEKEE (reference sequence). The CDR3 region is CASSLTGGRVYQETQYF. Written as DNA, the CDR3 is TGTGCCAGCAGCTTGACAGGGGGTCGAGTCTACCAAGAGACCCAGTACTTC.

This clonotype was detected only a few times. The chain has TRBV27 and TRBJ2-1; 8 bases are a match to TRBD1. J gave up 4 bases and V 5 bases, and 10 bases lay outside the gene matches. The germline gives CDR1 MNHEY, CDR2 SMNVEV (reference sequence). CDR3 size: 16 residues. CDR3 residues: CASSGDRPIHYNEQFF. CDR3 bases: TGTGCCAGCAGTGGGGACAGGCCGATTCATTACAATGAGCAGTTCTTC.

This clonotype was observed once. The limits of the CDR3 on the DNA are not certain, so only TCRdb's listed CDR3 is given. The chain uses TRBV3-1 and TRBJ2-7. Germline V lookup: CDR1 LGHDT, CDR2 YNNKEL (reference sequence). Termini included, the CDR3 measures 19 amino acids. CDR3 residues: CASSFYICSANNGAYEQYF.

The chain links TRBV7-9 to TRBJ2-1; perhaps TRBD2 as D (6 bases). The CDR3 runs 14 residues. Trimming took off 5 bases at V and 3 bases at J, with 11 bases between the two ends. From germline, CDR1 is SEHNR and CDR2 FQNEAQ (reference sequence). Written as DNA, the CDR3 is TGTGCCAGCAGCCCCCGCGGGAACTACAATGAGCAGTTCTTC. Protein sequence: CASSPRGNYNEQFF.

This clonotype appeared a few times. The chain has TRBV12-3 or TRBV12-4 and TRBJ1-2; D might be TRBD1 (6 bases). This CDR3 is 11 amino acids long. Trimming took 7 bases from V and 7 from J, leaving 10 bases between them. The CDR3 region is CASTGASGYTF. CDR3 sequence (DNA): TGTGCCAGCACAGGGGCCTCTGGCTACACCTTC.

This clonotype has more than one count but fewer than ten. This chain links TRBV5-1 with TRBJ2-7; D not resolved. The CDR3 is made up of 14 amino acids. CDR1 is SGHRS, CDR2 YFSETQ, per germline. V was clipped by 4 bases and J by 0 bases, with 11 bases between them. CDR3 in amino acids: CASSRSSGSYEQYF. The CDR3 DNA reads as TGCGCCAGCAGCAGGTCCAGTGGCTCCTACGAGCAGTACTTC.

The chain joins TRBV27 to TRBJ1-1; possibly TRBD1 for D (5 bases). V lost 2 bases and J 4 bases, leaving 14 bases between the germline ends. CDR1 MNHEY and CDR2 SMNVEV come from the germline V gene (reference sequence). The CDR3 loop spans 15 amino acids. The CDR3 DNA sequence: TGTGCCAGCAGTTTAGGGCAGGGTATTGGCACTGAAGCTTTCTTT. It is translated as CASSLGQGIGTEAFF.

The chain employs TRBV6-5 and TRBJ1-5; D possibly corresponds to TRBD1 (5 bases). The V end was cut by 0 bases, the J end by 7 bases, with 22 bases between. The CDR3 contains 18 residues. Germline lookup yields CDR1 MNHEY and CDR2 SVGAGI. The CDR3 DNA reads TGTGCCAGCAGTTACTCGTTTCGGGGGACTTCATCTAGGCAGCCCCAGCATTTT. Protein sequence: CASSYSFRGTSSRQPQHF.

This clonotype occurred a few times. The chain combines TRBV7-8 with TRBJ2-7; a possible D gene is TRBD1 (5 bases). The V and J ends lost 2 bases and 2 bases respectively, with 13 bases between them. Germline assignment: CDR1 SGHVS and CDR2 FQNEAQ. CDR3 size: 15 residues. The CDR3 is CASSLFDSSAYEQYF. CDR3 coding DNA: TGTGCCAGCAGCTTATTTGACAGTTCAGCCTACGAGCAGTACTTC.

The chain is built from TRBV7-2 and TRBJ1-3; D gene ambiguous. Germline V gene data show CDR1 as SGHTA and CDR2 as FQGNSA. V was cut by 3 bases and J by 5 bases, with 17 bases left in between. This CDR3 has 16 amino acids. The CDR3 protein is CASSLSCLKGRNTIYF. As DNA, the CDR3 is TGTGCCAGCAGCTTGTCCTGCCTGAAAGGCAGAAACACCATATATTTT.

The rearrangement joins TRBV9 to TRBJ2-1, with 7 nucleotides matching TRBD2. The ends lost 3 bases at V and 8 bases at J; junction bases unmatched: 14. CDR3 length: 16 residues. The germline V gene has CDR1 SGDLS and CDR2 YYNGEE. The CDR3 region is CASSEYSGARLDEQFF. CDR3 DNA sequence: TGTGCCAGCAGCGAATACAGCGGGGCTCGCCTAGATGAGCAGTTCTTC.

The chain joins TRBV6-6 to TRBJ2-7; no definite D call. The J call may not be correct, given that the DNA end is closer to TRBJ2-5. The CDR3 consists of 10 residues. Per germline, CDR1 MNHNY and CDR2 SVGAGI (reference sequence). DNA for the CDR3: TGTGCCAGCAGTCACCAGACCCAGTACTTC. It translates to CASSHQTQYF.

The chain recombines TRBV6-5 with TRBJ1-1; 9 nucleotides line up with TRBD1. Germline loops: CDR1 MNHEY, CDR2 SVGAGI. CDR3 length: 14 amino acids. Trimming removed 2 bases from V and 7 bases from J; junction bases left unmatched: 5. The CDR3 nucleotides read TGTGCCAGCAGTTACGTAGGACAGGGGAATGAAGCTTTCTTT. It translates to CASSYVGQGNEAFF.

This clonotype has only a few counts. V gene TRBV7-9 combines with J gene TRBJ1-2; TRBD1 might be the D (6 bases). Trimming left V 5 bases short and J 7 bases short, with 17 bases between. The germline V gene encodes CDR1 SEHNR and CDR2 FQNEAQ (reference sequence). This CDR3 region has 14 residues. The CDR3 loop reads CASSIGRGAGGYTF. CDR3 DNA sequence: TGTGCCAGCAGCATCGGTAGGGGGGCCGGTGGCTACACCTTC.

The chain is built from TRBV6-1 and TRBJ2-1; D is perhaps TRBD2 (6 bases). The tail of the sequence fits TRBJ2-7 better, so the J call may be wrong. The CDR3 has 15 residues. The germline V gene has CDR1 MNHNS and CDR2 SASEGT. CDR3 sequence: CASSWSKVSSDEQYF. The CDR3 bases are TGTGCCAGCAGTTGGTCGAAAGTGTCTAGCGACGAGCAGTACTTC.

There are a few counts of this clonotype. The rearrangement links TRBV7-3 to TRBJ2-1; D is uncertain. The CDR3 is made up of 16 amino acids. V dropped 5 bases and J dropped 0 bases, with 14 bases sitting between them. Germline V gives CDR1 SGHTA, CDR2 FQGTGA. The CDR3 region is CASSTKGRASYNEQFF. Here the CDR3 DNA reads TGTGCCAGCAGCACCAAAGGTCGCGCCTCCTACAATGAGCAGTTCTTC.

This clonotype has just a few counts. The rearrangement uses TRBV14 and TRBJ2-7, with TRBD1 matching over 9 bases. The germline gives CDR1 SGHDN, CDR2 FVKESK. The CDR3 length is 16 residues. J lost 3 bases, V lost 4 bases, and 10 bases had no gene match. CDR3 amino acids: CASSLSLGTGFYEQYF. CDR3 DNA: TGTGCCAGCAGCCTCTCCCTTGGGACAGGGTTCTACGAGCAGTACTTC.

This clonotype has more than one count but fewer than ten. J is TRBJ2-1 and V is TRBV12-3 or TRBV12-4; possible D gene TRBD1, 5 bases. CDR3 length: 15 amino acids. V lost 6 bases and J lost 0, with 12 bases in between. CDR3 in amino acids: CASRLTGSSYNEQFF. The CDR3 DNA reads TGTGCCAGCAGATTAACAGGTAGCTCCTACAATGAGCAGTTCTTC.

CDR3 DNA: TGCGCCAGCAGCGGGGGACCGCACTATGGCTACACCTTC. The encoded protein is CASSGGPHYGYTF. The chain uses TRBV5-1 and TRBJ1-2; D is possibly TRBD1 (5 bases). Deletions cut 4 bases from V and 3 bases from J, with 10 bases between. From germline, CDR1 is SGHRS and CDR2 YFSETQ. The CDR3 runs to 13 residues. The whole variable domain, filled in from reference TRBV5-1 and TRBJ1-2, reads KAGVTQTPRYLIKTRGQQVTLSCSPISGHRSVSWYQQTPGQGLQFLFEYFSETQRNKGNFPGRFSGRQFSNSRSEMNVSTLELGDSALYLCASSGGPHYGYTFGSGTRLTVV.

This rearrangement joins TRBV12-3 or TRBV12-4 to TRBJ2-4, with a tentative D call TRBD1 (6 bases). The end of the DNA aligns better with TRBJ2-7, so the J call may be wrong. This CDR3 has 14 residues. CDR3 region: CASSIDHRDGEQYF. CDR3 in DNA: TGTGCCAGCAGCATAGACCACAGGGATGGCGAGCAGTACTTC.

This clonotype was detected a few times. The V and J genes are TRBV4-3 and TRBJ1-6; 10 bases line up with TRBD1. Germline V gene lookup returns CDR1 LGHNA and CDR2 YSLEER. The CDR3 consists of 16 residues. The V segment lost 2 bases and the J segment 7 bases; nucleotides outside the gene matches: 5. In nucleotides, the CDR3 is TGCGCCAGCAGCCAAACCAGGGACAGGGGAAATTCACCCCTCCACTTT. It yields the protein CASSQTRDRGNSPLHF.

This chain uses TRBV13 with TRBJ1-2, with D unresolved. The germline V gene encodes CDR1 PRHDT and CDR2 FYEKMQ (reference sequence). V gave up 5 bases and J gave up 3 bases, with 22 bases separating them. CDR3 length: 17 residues. In DNA, the CDR3 is TGTGCCAGCAGCCCAACAGAGGAACTTTATTTAGACTATGGCTACACCTTC. This codes for CASSPTEELYLDYGYTF. Looking up the rest from reference TRBV13 and TRBJ1-2 gives the full variable domain: AAGVIQSPRHLIKEKRETATLKCYPIPRHDTVYWYQQGPGQDPQFLISFYEKMQSDKGSIPDRFSAQQFSDYHSELNMSSLELGDSALYFCASSPTEELYLDYGYTFGSGTRLTVV.

This clonotype was detected only a few times. This rearrangement joins TRBV9 to TRBJ2-1; 13 nucleotides align to TRBD2. CDR3 length: 16 residues. Per the germline V gene, CDR1 is SGDLS and CDR2 is YYNGEE. Trimming at V came to 5 bases and at J to 6 bases, leaving 8 bases not matched to a gene. The CDR3 loop is CASSGGLAGVRNEQFF. CDR3 nucleotides: TGTGCCAGCAGTGGAGGACTAGCGGGGGTACGCAATGAGCAGTTCTTC.